One sample yielded the 22 T cell receptor beta chains listed below, sequenced in a study of CD8+CD57+ T cells in acquired aplastic anemia. The authors sequenced patients whose flow cytometry had shown CD8+CD57+ cell expansion. Using genomic DNA as the template, TCR beta VDJ and CDR3 profiling was carried out. Using its own MiXCR run on the reads, TCRdb lists one record per CDR3 protein. The data show around 200,000 distinct CDR3 sequences, approximately 51% seen once. The sample taken for sequencing was sorted CD4+, CD8+, or CD8+CD57+ T cells (not recorded which) from PBMCs. The receptors derive from a human donor with aplastic anemia.

This CDR3 reads CATSRYFPAQREGHEQYF. The CDR3 DNA is TGTGCCACCAGCAGATACTTCCCGGCCCAGCGGGAGGGCCACGAGCAGTACTTC. The rearrangement links TRBV15 to TRBJ2-7; TRBD2 matches 10 bases. The germline V gene encodes CDR1 LNHNV and CDR2 YYDKDF (reference sequence). V shed 2 bases and J 5 bases; nucleotides not matched to a gene: 15. This CDR3 is 18 amino acids long. Full variable domain (rest looked up from reference TRBV15 and TRBJ2-7): DAMVIQNPRYQVTQFGKPVTLSCSQTLNHNVMYWYQQKSSQAPKLLFHYYDKDFNNEADTPDNFQSRRPNTSFCFLDIRSPGLGDTAMYLCATSRYFPAQREGHEQYFGPGTRLTVT.

This clonotype was seen a few times. In nucleotides, the CDR3 is TGTGCCAGTAGTGGGGGGACGGGGAGAATTTCACCCCTCCACTTT. As protein: CASSGGTGRISPLHF. The V and J genes are TRBV19 and TRBJ1-6, with D perhaps TRBD1 (5 bases). Trimming left V 5 bases short and J 9 bases short, with 17 bases between. This CDR3 is built from 15 residues. From germline, CDR1 is LNHDA and CDR2 SQIVND (reference sequence).

This clonotype came up once. The V and J genes are TRBV6-6 and TRBJ2-7, with D possibly matching TRBD2 (5 bases). Trimming cost V 0 bases and J 7 bases, with 13 bases left between them. Germline V lookup: CDR1 MNHNY, CDR2 SVGAGI (reference sequence). The CDR3 spans 14 residues. The CDR3 DNA is TGTGCCAGCAGTTACTCGACTACCCTGGGAGAGCAGTACTTC. This codes for CASSYSTTLGEQYF.

The gene calls are TRBV2 and TRBJ1-5; the match to TRBD1 covers 9 bases. V dropped 5 bases and J dropped 7; count of bases not matched to a gene: 9. The CDR3 contains 15 residues. Germline CDR1 reads SNHLY; CDR2 reads FYNNEI. The CDR3 bases are TGTGCCAGCAGTCTGGACAGGGGCGCAGGGCAGCCCCAGCATTTT. Its protein product is CASSLDRGAGQPQHF.

The V call is TRBV5-1, the J call TRBJ2-7; D is ambiguous. Germline assignment: CDR1 SGHRS and CDR2 YFSETQ. This CDR3 is 14 amino acids long. Trimming took off 1 base at V and 3 bases at J, with 11 bases between the two ends. The CDR3 region is CASSLTELYYEQYF. Here the CDR3 DNA reads TGCGCCAGCAGCTTGACAGAATTGTACTACGAGCAGTACTTC.

The J gene is TRBJ2-1, the V gene TRBV20-1; D is perhaps TRBD1 (6 bases). This CDR3 contains 15 residues. Germline CDR1 DFQATT, CDR2 SNEGSKA (reference sequence). The V end was cut by 4 bases, the J end by 0 bases, with 13 bases between. CDR3 bases: TGCAGTGCTACCGATACAGGGAGCTCCTACAATGAGCAGTTCTTC. This sequence encodes CSATDTGSSYNEQFF.

Notes on this clonotype: Given a much more abundant clone one base away, this may be a read error. This CDR3 fails to terminate in the conserved phenylalanine or tryptophan, so it likely reflects a read error. V and J are TRBV7-9 and TRBJ1-4, with a weak D call TRBD1 (6 bases). Germline assignment: CDR1 SEHNR and CDR2 FQNEAQ (reference sequence). Trimming removed 4 bases from V and 5 bases from J, with 14 bases in between. The CDR3 has 15 residues. In nucleotides, the CDR3 is TGTGCCAGCAGCTCAACTCCAGGGGACAATGAAAAACTGTTTTCT. This codes for CASSSTPGDNEKLFS.

The rearrangement uses TRBV9 and TRBJ2-7; 12 nucleotides match TRBD2. Losses at the gene ends were 4 bases for V and 6 bases for J; bases not matched to a gene: 20. Germline CDR1 is SGDLS and CDR2 is YYNGEE. There are 19 residues in the CDR3. The CDR3 here is CASSLVSGASGGVVCEQYV. CDR3 coding DNA: TGTGCCAGCAGCTTGGTGAGCGGGGCTAGCGGGGGGGTTGTCTGCGAGCAGTACGTC.

CDR3 coding DNA: TGTGCCAGCGCGGTGGGGACCCAGGGCAATGAGCAGTTCTTC. Translating gives CASAVGTQGNEQFF. The chain carries TRBV2 and TRBJ2-1, with D perhaps TRBD1 or TRBD2 (5 bases each). The CDR3 is made up of 14 amino acids. Looked up from germline, CDR1 is SNHLY and CDR2 is FYNNEI. The V gene lost 8 bases and the J gene lost 6 bases, with 17 bases spanning the gap.

CDR3 DNA sequence: TGTGCCAGCAGCTTAGGACTAGCGTTCACCGGGGAGCTGTTTTTT. This gives the protein CASSLGLAFTGELFF. The V and J genes are TRBV7-9 and TRBJ2-2, with 8 positions matching TRBD2. The CDR3 spans 15 residues. Germline CDR1 SEHNR, CDR2 FQNEAQ (reference sequence). V gave up 1 base and J gave up 4 bases; unmatched junction bases: 2.

Ten or more counts support this clonotype. The chain joins TRBV20-1 to TRBJ2-7; 9 bases line up with TRBD1. The junction had 8 bases not matched to a gene; V was cut back by 2 bases and J by 0 bases. This CDR3 is built from 16 residues. The V gene's germline CDR1 is DFQATT and CDR2 SNEGSKA (reference sequence). CDR3 loop: CSARPDRGPFSYEQYF. CDR3 nucleotides: TGCAGTGCTAGACCGGACAGGGGACCCTTCTCCTACGAGCAGTACTTC.

CDR3 in amino acids: CATSRADWTGGTQYF. The DNA of the CDR3 is TGTGCCACCAGCAGGGCGGACTGGACGGGCGGTACGCAGTATTTT. The chain uses TRBV15 and TRBJ2-3, with a weak D call TRBD2 (5 bases). Trimming removed 3 bases from V and 8 bases from J, with 18 bases in between. Germline V lookup: CDR1 LNHNV, CDR2 YYDKDF (reference sequence). The CDR3 has 15 amino acids.

This rearrangement joins TRBV25-1 to TRBJ2-3, with D unclear. The germline V gene has CDR1 MGHDK and CDR2 SYGVNS. V was clipped by 8 bases and J by 7 bases, with 19 bases between them. The CDR3 extends over 14 amino acids. This CDR3 is CASVRTPSDYTQYF. CDR3 in DNA: TGTGCCAGCGTCCGAACCCCCTCAGATTATACGCAGTATTTT.

Only a few counts were recorded for this clonotype. The CDR3 DNA follows: TGTGCCAGTAGTCCAACTAACACCGGGGAGCTGTTTTTT. Protein: CASSPTNTGELFF. V usage is TRBV19 and J usage is TRBJ2-2; D gene ambiguous. The CDR3 extends over 13 amino acids. Germline V CDR1 and CDR2: LNHDA, SQIVND (reference sequence). V gave up 5 bases and J gave up 2 bases, with 6 bases separating them.

This clonotype occurred many times. The genes are TRBV25-1 and TRBJ1-3; weak D call: TRBD1 (5 bases). Germline CDR1 reads MGHDK; CDR2 reads SYGVNS. Trimming removed 4 bases at V and 4 bases at J, with 5 bases between. The CDR3 is made up of 12 amino acids. As DNA, the CDR3 is TGTGCCAGCAGTGGGGGCGGAAACACCATATATTTT. Amino acid sequence: CASSGGGNTIYF.

This clonotype showed up just once. The junction does not match germline at one end; this may be a read error. This chain joins TRBV2 and TRBJ2-3, with a possible D match to TRBD2 (6 bases). CDR3 length: 14 residues. The germline V gene has CDR1 SNHLY and CDR2 FYNNEI. CDR3 region: CASTGLLSTDTQYF. The CDR3 bases are TGTGCCAGCACTGGACTACTCAGCACGGATACGCAGTATTTT.

This clonotype was counted many times. The chain links TRBV25-1 to TRBJ2-7, with TRBD1 matching 8 bases. The length of the CDR3 is 14 residues. Germline CDR1 and CDR2: MGHDK and SYGVNS. With 6 bases clipped from V and 0 bases from J, the junction kept 4 bases outside the gene matches. CDR3 nucleotides: TGTGCCAGCAGGGGACAGGAAAGCTCCTACGAGCAGTACTTC. Residues: CASRGQESSYEQYF.

This clonotype was counted at least ten times. The chain carries TRBV15 and TRBJ1-1; 7 positions match TRBD1. Germline CDR1 reads LNHNV; CDR2 reads YYDKDF (reference sequence). V shed 0 bases and J 8 bases; nucleotides not matched to a gene: 3. The CDR3 runs to 13 residues. CDR3 nucleotides: TGTGCCACCAGCAGAGATGTGGGACAGGAAGCTTTCTTT. It is translated as CATSRDVGQEAFF.

This clonotype was seen only once. The chain combines TRBV20-1 with TRBJ2-1, with D perhaps TRBD2 (7 bases). The CDR3 totals 15 residues. The V end lost 5 bases, the J end lost 12 bases, and 26 bases lay between the germline ends. The germline V gene encodes CDR1 DFQATT and CDR2 SNEGSKA (reference sequence). In DNA, the CDR3 is TGCAGTGCTGGGGGGGCGGACTCGATCGTCAACGGGCAGTTCTTC. Translation gives CSAGGADSIVNGQFF.

Turning to this clonotype: Given the absence of the conserved phenylalanine or tryptophan at the CDR3 end, a read error is likely. The gene calls are TRBV10-3 and TRBJ1-3; D call uncertain. The germline V gene encodes CDR1 ENHRY and CDR2 SYGVKD. The CDR3 runs to 13 residues. The chain's CDR3 is CASSESVLNTIYL. As DNA, the CDR3 is TGTGCCAGCAGTGAATCAGTGCTGAACACCATATATCTT.

This clonotype was detected many times. The V gene is TRBV10-1, the J gene TRBJ2-7; D remains ambiguous. Trimming took 6 bases from V and 6 from J, leaving 18 bases between them. Looked up from germline, CDR1 is WNHNN and CDR2 is SYGVQD (reference sequence). There are 14 residues in the CDR3. The CDR3 here is CASSPDPTGGEQYF. Written as DNA, the CDR3 is TGCGCCAGCAGCCCGGACCCCACCGGCGGCGAGCAGTACTTC.

This clonotype occurred many times. This sequence joins TRBV19 and TRBJ1-5; 10 bases are shared with TRBD1. The CDR3 sequence is 15 residues long. The germline gives CDR1 LNHDA, CDR2 SQIVND (reference sequence). The trim removed 4 bases at V and 3 bases at J, leaving 3 bases unmatched. The CDR3 loop is CASSTGTGANQPQHF. The CDR3 nucleotides read TGTGCCAGTAGTACCGGGACAGGGGCCAATCAGCCCCAGCATTTT. The full variable domain, completed using reference TRBV19 and TRBJ1-5, is DGGITQSPKYLFRKEGQNVTLSCEQNLNHDAMYWYRQDPGQGLRLIYYSQIVNDFQKGDIAEGYSVSREKKESFPLTVTSAQKNPTAFYLCASSTGTGANQPQHFGDGTRLSIL.